These 6 T cell receptor beta chains were all obtained from the same sample, sequenced in a study of blood T cell repertoires in COVID-19. Here immunoSEQ multiplex PCR was the method, and the copy in TCRdb shows in-frame clones only, minus some. In the table there are approximately 500,000 clones, 80% to 90% of which are singletons. Sequencing input: peripheral blood. These receptors were collected from a human donor in a cohort sampled during active COVID-19.

V usage is TRBV30 and J usage is TRBJ2-5; TRBD1 matches 9 bases. This CDR3 region has 15 residues. CDR1 and CDR2 (germline): GTSNPN, SVGIG (reference sequence). With V trimmed by 4 bases and J by 5 bases, 11 bases remained unmatched. The CDR3 here is CAWTAWTGTGETQYF. The CDR3 nucleotides are TGTGCCTGGACCGCGTGGACCGGGACAGGGGAGACCCAGTACTTC.

The chain has TRBV5-4 and TRBJ1-2; D is possibly TRBD1 (6 bases). The germline V and J ends were trimmed by 5 bases and 4 bases, with 18 bases remaining between them. CDR3 length: 15 amino acids. Germline loops: CDR1 SGHNT, CDR2 YYREEE (reference sequence). CDR3 residues: CASRYQQGIGYGYTF. CDR3 bases: TGTGCCAGCAGATACCAACAGGGAATCGGCTATGGCTACACCTTC.

The chain's CDR3 is CASTVDRVDGYTF. The CDR3 DNA reads TGTGCCAGCACCGTCGACAGGGTTGATGGCTACACCTTC. J is TRBJ1-2 and V is TRBV7-9; TRBD1 aligns across 7 bases. CDR1 is SEHNR, CDR2 FQNEAQ, per germline (reference sequence). This CDR3 contains 13 residues. Unmatched junction bases numbered 8, after V lost 7 bases and J lost 6 bases.

This sequence joins TRBV19 and TRBJ2-7; 10 nucleotides line up with TRBD1. The CDR3 runs 14 residues. Germline V CDR1 and CDR2: LNHDA, SQIVND (reference sequence). J was trimmed by 5 bases and V by 2 bases; bases with no gene match: 3. CDR3 nucleotides: TGTGCCAGTAGTATACGGACAGGGGGGGACGAGCAGTACTTC. Translation: CASSIRTGGDEQYF.

The rearrangement links TRBV28 to TRBJ2-7; 11 bases match TRBD2. This CDR3 contains 16 residues. In germline, CDR1 is MDHEN, CDR2 SYDVKM. V lost 5 bases, J lost 2 bases, and 8 bases stayed unmatched. The CDR3 DNA sequence: TGTGCCAGCAGTCCCCCGGGACTAGCGGCCGCCTACGAGCAGTACTTC. As protein: CASSPPGLAAAYEQYF.

The chain employs TRBV6-6 and TRBJ1-1; D ambiguous. V lost 3 bases and J 2 bases, leaving 13 bases between the germline ends. The CDR3 spans 15 residues. Per germline, CDR1 MNHNY and CDR2 SVGAGI (reference sequence). The chain's CDR3 is CASSYSGIPNTEAFF. The CDR3 coding sequence is TGTGCCAGCAGTTATTCGGGGATCCCAAACACTGAAGCTTTCTTT.